These 25 T cell receptor beta chains originate from one sample sequenced in a study of shared clonotypes between healthy human individuals. CD45RO-negative, CCR7-selected cells formed the naive CD8 fraction, which excluded terminally differentiated effector memory CD45RA+ cells. TCRdb's copy holds only in-frame clones and misses some; the assay was immunoSEQ multiplex PCR. Of over 2 million clones in the sample, about 95% were seen once. The sequenced material came from naive CD8+ T cells sorted from blood. The source of these receptors is a young man in good health.

The CDR3 region is CASSLWPGETQYF. The CDR3 bases are TGTGCCAGCAGCTTGTGGCCTGGGGAGACCCAGTACTTC. The chain links TRBV5-8 to TRBJ2-5; D is unresolved. Per germline, CDR1 SGHTS and CDR2 YDEGEE. V lost 1 base to trimming and J lost 5 bases, with 9 bases between them. The CDR3 sequence is 13 residues long.

V gene TRBV10-2 combines with J gene TRBJ1-4; perhaps TRBD1 as D (5 bases). The V end lost 3 bases, the J end lost 3 bases, and 11 bases lay between the germline ends. The CDR3 contains 15 residues. From germline, CDR1 is WSHSY and CDR2 SAAADI. CDR3 DNA: TGCGCCAGCAGTGAATCAGGGTTAGCTAATGAAAAACTGTTTTTT. This encodes CASSESGLANEKLFF.

V gene TRBV4-1 combines with J gene TRBJ2-4, with D maybe TRBD2 (6 bases). Germline V gives CDR1 MGHRA, CDR2 YSYEKL. Trimming removed 4 bases at V and 8 bases at J, with 15 bases between. This CDR3 has 14 residues. This CDR3 is CASSPRDGRDIQYF. The CDR3, as DNA: TGCGCCAGCAGCCCCAGGGACGGGAGAGACATTCAGTACTTC.

To note about this clone: Other DNA sequences in this specimen translate into the identical CDR3. The chain combines TRBV5-6 with TRBJ2-3; 12 nucleotides match TRBD2. After removal of 0 bases from V and 2 bases from J, the junction contained 1 base not matched to a gene. The germline CDR1 and CDR2 sequences are SGHDT and YYEEEE. The CDR3 sequence is 16 residues long. CDR3 sequence: CASSLGTSGITDTQYF. CDR3 DNA sequence: TGTGCCAGCAGCTTGGGGACTAGCGGGATCACAGATACGCAGTATTTT.

This chain joins TRBV21-1 and TRBJ2-5. TRBV21-1 is designated a pseudogene. The CDR3 length is 10 residues. The CDR3 reads CASSNSVAYF. CDR3 nucleotides: TGTGCCAGCAGCAACTCGGTGGCCTACTTC.

A remark on this clone: Distinct nucleotide sequences in the sample also encode this CDR3. The chain has TRBV6-5 and TRBJ2-7; possible D gene TRBD1, 6 bases. CDR1 is MNHEY, CDR2 SVGAGI, per germline. The germline V and J ends were trimmed by 5 bases and 4 bases, with 9 bases remaining between them. The CDR3 has 12 amino acids. DNA for the CDR3: TGTGCCAGCAGTGAAACAGGGTACGAGCAGTACTTC. It yields the protein CASSETGYEQYF.

The chain employs TRBV7-9 and TRBJ2-2, with 9 bases fitting TRBD1. The germline gives CDR1 SEHNR, CDR2 FQNEAQ (reference sequence). V shed 5 bases and J 0 bases; nucleotides not matched to a gene: 4. CDR3 length: 16 residues. Here the CDR3 reads CASSPTGGANTGELFF. Written as DNA, the CDR3 is TGTGCCAGCAGCCCGACAGGGGGGGCGAACACCGGGGAGCTGTTTTTT.

The rearrangement joins TRBV29-1 to TRBJ2-3; weak D call: TRBD1 (5 bases). Trimming pared 3 bases from V and 6 bases from J, leaving 19 bases between. There are 15 residues in the CDR3. Germline-derived CDR1 and CDR2 are SQVTM and ANQGSEA. CDR3 sequence reads: CSVDSGSPWGDTQYF. CDR3 nucleotide sequence: TGCAGCGTTGATTCAGGGTCCCCTTGGGGCGATACGCAGTATTTT.

The genes are TRBV6-5 and TRBJ2-3; D is unclear. The germline V gene encodes CDR1 MNHEY and CDR2 SVGAGI. The CDR3 covers 16 residues. Deletions cut 2 bases from V and 0 bases from J, with 12 bases between. DNA of the CDR3: TGTGCCAGCAGTTACGGTTTAACAGTTAGCACAGATACGCAGTATTTT. Protein: CASSYGLTVSTDTQYF.

Comments on this clone: In the same sample, other DNA sequences code for this CDR3. The V call is TRBV6-5, the J call TRBJ1-5, with D perhaps matching TRBD1 (6 bases). The CDR3 length is 15 residues. Germline V gives CDR1 MNHEY, CDR2 SVGAGI. Trimming removed 0 bases from V and 2 bases from J, with 8 bases in between. CDR3 DNA sequence: TGTGCCAGCAGTTACTCTTCAGGGGGCAATCAGCCCCAGCATTTT. This translates into CASSYSSGGNQPQHF.

This sequence joins TRBV4-3 and TRBJ2-7; a weak D match, TRBD2 (6 bases). The germline gives CDR1 LGHNA, CDR2 YSLEER. This CDR3 contains 15 residues. Deletions cut 1 base from V and 3 bases from J, with 13 bases between. In DNA form, the CDR3 reads TGCGCCAGCAGCCAAGGAGGGCTAGCGATCTACGAGCAGTACTTC. Translated: CASSQGGLAIYEQYF.

The chain combines TRBV27 with TRBJ1-1, with a weak D call TRBD1 (5 bases). Germline-derived CDR1 and CDR2 are MNHEY and SMNVEV (reference sequence). The CDR3 spans 17 residues. V shed 7 bases and J shed 3 bases, with 24 bases lying between them. The CDR3 here is CASTSIRVGGLDTEAFF. The CDR3 region has the DNA TGTGCCAGCACCTCTATCCGGGTGGGGGGTTTGGACACTGAAGCTTTCTTT.

The chain recombines TRBV13 with TRBJ2-1; 8 bases map to TRBD2. The CDR3 sequence is 15 residues long. After removal of 5 bases from V and 5 bases from J, the junction contained 8 bases not matched to a gene. Germline values: CDR1 PRHDT, CDR2 FYEKMQ (reference sequence). CDR3 sequence (DNA): TGTGCCAGCAGCGCACCCGGGACTAGGGACAATGAGCAGTTCTTC. Its protein product is CASSAPGTRDNEQFF.

This clone was counted a single time. V usage is TRBV6-5 and J usage is TRBJ2-7, with 8 positions matching TRBD1. The germline V gene has CDR1 MNHEY and CDR2 SVGAGI. V trimming: 5 bases; J trimming: 3 bases; junction bases outside the gene matches: 3. This CDR3 region has 13 residues. The CDR3 bases are TGTGCCAGCAGTGAAGACAGGGGCTACGAGCAGTACTTC. This sequence encodes CASSEDRGYEQYF.

J is TRBJ1-2 and V is TRBV5-6; no definite D call. This CDR3 comprises 14 residues. CDR1 and CDR2 (germline): SGHDT, YYEEEE. V lost 0 bases to trimming and J lost 4 bases, with 10 bases between them. CDR3 sequence reads: CASSLEDWSYGYTF. The CDR3 DNA sequence: TGTGCCAGCAGCTTGGAGGACTGGAGCTATGGCTACACCTTC.

This sequence joins TRBV7-8 and TRBJ2-3; 8 nucleotides match TRBD2. V lost 10 bases, J lost 0 bases, and 3 bases stayed unmatched. This CDR3 contains 13 residues. Germline CDR1 and CDR2: SGHVS and FQNEAQ. The DNA of the CDR3 is TGTGCCATAGCGGGATTAAGCACAGATACGCAGTATTTT. Translation: CAIAGLSTDTQYF.

The chain uses TRBV7-9 and TRBJ2-5, with D perhaps assigned TRBD1 or TRBD2 (5 bases each). V was pared by 5 bases and J by 1 base, with 14 bases between. Germline values: CDR1 SEHNR, CDR2 FQNEAQ (reference sequence). The CDR3 has 15 amino acids. The CDR3 DNA reads TGTGCCAGCAGCGGGGGTGTTGTACTCCAAGAGACCCAGTACTTC. Translating it yields CASSGGVVLQETQYF.

The rearrangement uses TRBV7-6 and TRBJ2-7; the D is unclear. Germline lookup yields CDR1 SGHVS and CDR2 FNYEAQ. The CDR3 runs to 16 residues. V lost 4 bases and J lost 4, with 20 bases in between. The chain's CDR3 is CASSSHMALPPYEQYF. In nucleotides, the CDR3 is TGTGCCAGCAGCTCCCATATGGCCCTTCCCCCTTACGAGCAGTACTTC.

CDR3 loop: CASSLGPGDRKNYGYTF. Written as DNA, the CDR3 is TGTGCCAGCAGCTTGGGGCCGGGGGACAGAAAAAACTATGGCTACACCTTC. The V gene is TRBV5-6, the J gene TRBJ1-2; 7 bases are a match to TRBD1. J gave up 2 bases and V 0 bases, and 10 bases lay outside the gene matches. The CDR3 contains 17 residues. The V gene's germline CDR1 is SGHDT and CDR2 YYEEEE.

This chain links TRBV2 with TRBJ1-2; no reliable D call. This CDR3 has 9 residues. The germline CDR1 and CDR2 sequences are SNHLY and FYNNEI. V was clipped by 6 bases and J by 10 bases, with 6 bases between them. Here the CDR3 reads CASSDPYTF. CDR3 coding DNA: TGTGCCAGCAGCGACCCCTACACCTTC.

V gene TRBV19 combines with J gene TRBJ2-6, with D unclear. Germline CDR1 and CDR2: LNHDA and SQIVND (reference sequence). V gave up 3 bases and J gave up 9 bases, with 3 bases separating them. The CDR3 consists of 11 residues. This CDR3 is CASSMDNVLTF. The CDR3 nucleotides read TGTGCCAGTAGTATGGACAACGTCCTGACTTTC.

V is TRBV11-2 and J is TRBJ2-7, with 12 bases fitting TRBD2. V shed 3 bases and J 3 bases; nucleotides not matched to a gene: 0. CDR3 length: 14 residues. From germline, CDR1 is SGHAT and CDR2 FQNNGV. CDR3: CASSLTSGSYEQYF. The CDR3 DNA sequence: TGTGCCAGCAGCTTGACTAGCGGGAGCTACGAGCAGTACTTC.

About this clone itself: The identical CDR3 is also encoded by other nucleotide sequences in the sample. V usage is TRBV28 and J usage is TRBJ2-2; D is ambiguous. The V end was cut by 6 bases, the J end by 0 bases, with 2 bases between. Per the germline V gene, CDR1 is MDHEN and CDR2 is SYDVKM. This CDR3 has 12 amino acids. In nucleotides, the CDR3 is TGTGCCAGCAGCACGAACACCGGGGAGCTGTTTTTT. This gives the protein CASSTNTGELFF.

This clone was recorded once. The gene calls are TRBV7-9 and TRBJ1-2, with D maybe TRBD1 (6 bases). The CDR3 totals 16 residues. Looked up from germline, CDR1 is SEHNR and CDR2 is FQNEAQ (reference sequence). V dropped 4 bases and J dropped 2 bases, with 17 bases sitting between them. The CDR3, as DNA: TGTGCCAGCAGCTATACTTCAGGTGGGGGCAACTATGGCTACACCTTC. This codes for CASSYTSGGGNYGYTF.

The count of this clone is one. The chain recombines TRBV29-1 with TRBJ1-2, with D unclear. Germline CDR1 SQVTM, CDR2 ANQGSEA. Trimming pared 0 bases from V and 4 bases from J, leaving 12 bases between. This CDR3 comprises 14 residues. The CDR3 loop reads CSVEDLPLGYGYTF. The CDR3 DNA follows: TGCAGCGTTGAAGATCTCCCCCTAGGCTATGGCTACACCTTC.